The present T cell receptor beta chain was sequenced within a study of graft-versus-host responses after intestinal transplantation. As for this clone: Antigen unknown.

Using immunoSEQ multiplex PCR, the repertoire was profiled, and TCRdb retains in-frame clones only, with some absent. The sample includes 65,000 to 90,000 clones, approximately 90% of them seen just once. The CDR3 is 13 amino acids. V lost 3 bases, J lost 8 bases, and 13 bases lay in between. Germline values: CDR1 MNHNS, CDR2 SASEGT. The clonotype was recovered from a human donor who was the organ donor for an intestinal transplant. Sequencing was performed on unstimulated CD8+ T cells sorted from spleen or lymph node cells, taken before transplant. The chain recombines TRBV6-1 with TRBJ1-1; D remains unclear. The CDR3 nucleotides read TGTGCCAGCAGTGACGTCCGGGGTCCGGAAGCTTTCTTT. Its protein product is CASSDVRGPEAFF.